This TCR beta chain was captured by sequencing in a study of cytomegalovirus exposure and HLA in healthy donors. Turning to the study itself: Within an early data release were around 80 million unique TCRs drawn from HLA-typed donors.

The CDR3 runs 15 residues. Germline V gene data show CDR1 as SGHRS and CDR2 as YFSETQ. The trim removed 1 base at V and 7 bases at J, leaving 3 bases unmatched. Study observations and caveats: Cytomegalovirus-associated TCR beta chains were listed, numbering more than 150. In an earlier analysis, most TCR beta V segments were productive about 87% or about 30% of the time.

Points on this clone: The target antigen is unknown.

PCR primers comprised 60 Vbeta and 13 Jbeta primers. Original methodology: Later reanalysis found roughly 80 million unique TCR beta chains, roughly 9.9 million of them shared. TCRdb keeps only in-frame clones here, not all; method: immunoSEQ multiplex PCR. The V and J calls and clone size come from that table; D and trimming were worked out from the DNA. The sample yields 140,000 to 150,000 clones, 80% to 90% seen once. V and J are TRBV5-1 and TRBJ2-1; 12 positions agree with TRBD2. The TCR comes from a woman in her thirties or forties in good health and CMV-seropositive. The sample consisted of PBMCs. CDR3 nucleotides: TGCGCCAGCAGCTTGCTAGCGGGAGGGGGAAATGAGCAGTTCTTC. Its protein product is CASSLLAGGGNEQFF. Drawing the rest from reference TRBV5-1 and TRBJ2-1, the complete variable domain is KAGVTQTPRYLIKTRGQQVTLSCSPISGHRSVSWYQQTPGQGLQFLFEYFSETQRNKGNFPGRFSGRQFSNSRSEMNVSTLELGDSALYLCASSLLAGGGNEQFFGPGTRLTVL.